What follows describes a single TCR beta chain. Its matching antigen is unknown. This sample stems from a study of cytomegalovirus exposure and HLA in healthy donors. The PCR was carried out with 60 Vbeta primers and 13 Jbeta primers. Repertoires were generated with immunoSEQ multiplex PCR, while TCRdb's copy carries only in-frame clones and drops some. The sample has 100,000 to 150,000 clones; roughly 83% are singletons. Study results and limitations: In a later analysis, parvovirus B19, influenza, CMV and Epstein-Barr virus appeared linked to several top co-occurrence clusters. In a later analysis, HLA-C alleles had the fewest associated TCRs, DRB1 alleles the most. With later analysis, a missense DCLRE1C variant became linked to TCR beta V- and J-gene trimming. A previous analysis found most TCR beta V segments productive roughly 87% or roughly 30% of the time.

Germline V gene sequence: CDR1 MGHRA, CDR2 YSYEKL. The CDR3 contains 17 residues. Trimming took 0 bases from V and 0 from J, leaving 15 bases between them. This sequence originates from a young man in good health and CMV-seronegative. The V gene is TRBV4-1, the J gene TRBJ2-7; possibly TRBD1 for D (6 bases). The sequenced material came from PBMCs. The chain's CDR3 is CASSQDRWGQSSYEQYF. In DNA, the CDR3 is TGCGCCAGCAGCCAAGATCGGTGGGGACAAAGCTCCTACGAGCAGTACTTC.